One and the same sample provided the 5 T cell receptor beta chains below, sequenced in a study of molecular identifiers for immune sequencing clone quantification. In TCRdb, the PCR reads were re-called with MiXCR into one record per CDR3 protein. Seen here are more than 550,000 distinct CDR3 sequences, about 25% observed once, and the top ten hold 0.78%. The sequenced material came from naive CD8+ T cells from blood, with Jurkat cell RNA spiked in. Subset defined: FACS-sorted CD8+CD4-CCR7+CD45RA+ naive T cells. The receptors derive from a human donor in good health. Some libraries in this study had Jurkat cell RNA spiked in.

In its sample, this clonotype was seen a few times. V and J are TRBV29-1 and TRBJ1-2, with D unclear. The CDR3 is 19 amino acids. Germline CDR1 is SQVTM and CDR2 is ANQGSEA. V was cut by 0 bases and J by 5 bases, with 28 bases left in between. The CDR3 DNA reads as TGCAGCGTTGAAGACTCCCCCCGGCAGGATGAACCTACAACGTATGGCTACACCTTC. Translation gives CSVEDSPRQDEPTTYGYTF.

In the case of this clonotype: A read error is possible here, since a much larger clone lies one base away. The gene calls are TRBV2 and TRBJ1-4; D possibly corresponds to TRBD1 (5 bases). Germline values: CDR1 SNHLY, CDR2 FYNNEI. The length of the CDR3 is 14 residues. DNA of the CDR3: TGTGCCAACAGTGAAGCCAGGGTAGATGAAAAACTGTTTTTT. Translating gives CANSEARVDEKLFF.

This clonotype appeared many times. The chain is built from TRBV28 and TRBJ1-6, with D possibly matching TRBD1 (5 bases). CDR1 is MDHEN, CDR2 SYDVKM, per germline. Trimming took off 4 bases at V and 5 bases at J, with 15 bases between the two ends. The CDR3 has 16 amino acids. The CDR3 region has the DNA TGTGCCAGCAGTTATCCGGGGGGGACGGATAATTCACCCCTCCACTTT. Translated, it gives CASSYPGGTDNSPLHF.

The chain recombines TRBV30 with TRBJ2-2; D uncertain. The V end was cut by 5 bases, the J end by 2 bases, with 18 bases between. CDR1 is GTSNPN, CDR2 SVGIG, per germline (reference sequence). This CDR3 is 16 amino acids long. The CDR3 spells CAWQNVAVINTGELFF. DNA of the CDR3: TGTGCCTGGCAAAACGTCGCGGTGATAAACACCGGGGAGCTGTTTTTT.

V usage is TRBV5-6 and J usage is TRBJ2-7; a weak D match, TRBD2 (5 bases). CDR1 SGHDT and CDR2 YYEEEE come from the germline V gene. The CDR3 covers 14 residues. V was shortened by 4 bases and J by 2 bases, with 13 bases between the two germline ends. CDR3 in amino acids: CASSLGRETYEQYF. CDR3 DNA: TGTGCCAGCAGCCTAGGACGGGAAACCTACGAGCAGTACTTC.